The 8 T cell receptor beta chains listed next were all sequenced from one sample in a study of blood T cell repertoires in COVID-19. The method was immunoSEQ multiplex PCR; TCRdb's version includes in-frame clones alone and lacks a portion of them. The table shows around 200,000 clones, with 85% occurring only once. Sequenced: PBMCs or T cells enriched from blood (not recorded which). Receptor source: a man between 35 and 55 years old who had recovered from COVID-19.

This sequence joins TRBV5-5 and TRBJ2-3, with D possibly matching TRBD2 (6 bases). Germline V lookup: CDR1 SGHKS, CDR2 YYEKEE (reference sequence). CDR3 length: 15 residues. Trimming took off 0 bases at V and 2 bases at J, with 10 bases between the two ends. The CDR3 sequence is CASSLGLRDTDTQYF. CDR3 sequence (DNA): TGTGCCAGCAGCTTGGGTCTGCGGGACACAGATACGCAGTATTTT.

CDR3 in DNA: TGCAGTGCTAGTACAGGGGGGGGTCGGAATGAGCAGTTCTTC. As protein: CSASTGGGRNEQFF. The chain employs TRBV20-1 and TRBJ2-1; weak D call: TRBD1 (8 bases). Germline CDR1 reads DFQATT; CDR2 reads SNEGSKA (reference sequence). V shed 3 bases and J shed 7 bases, with 16 bases lying between them. This CDR3 spans 14 amino acids.

This clone was seen a few times. CDR3 residues: CASSVYGSPYEQYF. CDR3 sequence (DNA): TGTGCCAGCAGCGTATACGGGAGCCCCTACGAGCAGTACTTC. V and J are TRBV9 and TRBJ2-7; D is perhaps TRBD2 (6 bases). The CDR3 is 14 amino acids. Germline assignment: CDR1 SGDLS and CDR2 YYNGEE. V was shortened by 1 base and J by 2 bases, with 10 bases between the two germline ends.

This clone showed up just once. The CDR3 here is CASSPGFGRHWNTGELFF. The DNA of the CDR3 is TGTGCCAGCTCACCAGGATTTGGGAGACATTGGAACACCGGGGAGCTGTTTTTT. The genes are TRBV18 and TRBJ2-2; D is perhaps TRBD2 (5 bases). The germline V gene has CDR1 KGHSH and CDR2 LQKENI. The ends were cut back, 2 bases at V and 1 base at J, with 17 bases in the middle. The CDR3 runs to 18 residues.

This rearrangement joins TRBV5-6 to TRBJ1-6; D gene unclear. This CDR3 has 16 residues. Germline V gene data show CDR1 as SGHDT and CDR2 as YYEEEE. The V gene lost 4 bases and the J gene lost 4 bases, with 15 bases spanning the gap. The CDR3 is CASSPTPSAYNSPLHF. The CDR3 nucleotides read TGTGCCAGCAGCCCAACCCCTTCCGCGTATAATTCACCCCTCCACTTT.

The rearrangement uses TRBV5-1 and TRBJ2-3; D ambiguous. V was clipped by 0 bases and J by 2 bases, with 10 bases between them. CDR1 and CDR2 from the germline V gene are SGHRS and YFSETQ. This CDR3 is built from 15 residues. CDR3 loop: CASSLVTADTDTQYF. The CDR3 region has the DNA TGCGCCAGCAGCTTGGTCACAGCCGACACAGATACGCAGTATTTT.

The chain carries TRBV4-1 and TRBJ2-7; 8 bases are shared with TRBD1. Looked up from germline, CDR1 is MGHRA and CDR2 is YSYEKL. The length of the CDR3 is 15 residues. With 2 bases clipped from V and 6 bases from J, the junction kept 9 bases outside the gene matches. The DNA of the CDR3 is TGCGCCAGCAGCCAACAGGACAGGGTCCTAGGCGAGCAGTACTTC. This gives the protein CASSQQDRVLGEQYF.

V is TRBV7-6 and J is TRBJ2-7; TRBD1 aligns across 8 bases. In germline, CDR1 is SGHVS, CDR2 FNYEAQ. V lost 5 bases and J lost 0; bases outside the gene matches: 6. The CDR3 is made up of 15 amino acids. CDR3 DNA: TGTGCCAGCAGCGCACGGACAGGGTCCTCCTACGAGCAGTACTTC. It yields the protein CASSARTGSSYEQYF.